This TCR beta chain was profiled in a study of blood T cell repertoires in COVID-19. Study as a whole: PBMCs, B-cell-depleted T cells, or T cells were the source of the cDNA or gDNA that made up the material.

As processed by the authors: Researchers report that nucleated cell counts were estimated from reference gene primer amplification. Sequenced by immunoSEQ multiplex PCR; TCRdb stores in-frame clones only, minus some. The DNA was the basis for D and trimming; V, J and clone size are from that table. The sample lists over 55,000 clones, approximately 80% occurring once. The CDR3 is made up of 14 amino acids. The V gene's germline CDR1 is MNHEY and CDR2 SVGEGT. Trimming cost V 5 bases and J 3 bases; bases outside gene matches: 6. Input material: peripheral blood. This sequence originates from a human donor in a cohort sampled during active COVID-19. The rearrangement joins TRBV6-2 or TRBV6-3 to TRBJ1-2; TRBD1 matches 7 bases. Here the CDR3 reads CASSPRTGDYGYTF. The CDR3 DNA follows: TGTGCCAGCAGTCCCCGGACAGGTGACTATGGCTACACCTTC.